What follows is one TCR beta chain and its context. What it binds is not known. Sequenced by immunoSEQ multiplex PCR; TCRdb stores in-frame clones only, minus some. Of under 150,000 clones in the sample, about 86% were seen once. The data stem from a study of T cell responses to AZD1222 COVID-19 vaccine. At the level of the study: Timing groups of about 4 and about 12 weeks for second doses were pooled. Study outcomes and limitations: White British people made up most donors, females outnumbered males, and clonal diversity was possibly underestimated. Spike-specific TCR breadth and depth rose after two AZD1222 doses. CD4 TCRs linked to vaccination spanned spike, dominating at 160-218 and 743-854.

This sequence was found in an adult in good health. The sample in question was peripheral blood, obtained on day 0 of AZD1222 vaccination.

Here the CDR3 DNA reads TGTGCCAGCAGTGAGTGGGATTCCCCTTACAATGAGCAGTTCTTC. This sequence encodes CASSEWDSPYNEQFF. V and J are TRBV6-4 and TRBJ2-1; no definite D call. The V gene's germline CDR1 is MRHNA and CDR2 SNTAGT. The CDR3 is 15 residues long. Trimming stripped 3 bases from V and 4 bases from J, with 13 bases between.